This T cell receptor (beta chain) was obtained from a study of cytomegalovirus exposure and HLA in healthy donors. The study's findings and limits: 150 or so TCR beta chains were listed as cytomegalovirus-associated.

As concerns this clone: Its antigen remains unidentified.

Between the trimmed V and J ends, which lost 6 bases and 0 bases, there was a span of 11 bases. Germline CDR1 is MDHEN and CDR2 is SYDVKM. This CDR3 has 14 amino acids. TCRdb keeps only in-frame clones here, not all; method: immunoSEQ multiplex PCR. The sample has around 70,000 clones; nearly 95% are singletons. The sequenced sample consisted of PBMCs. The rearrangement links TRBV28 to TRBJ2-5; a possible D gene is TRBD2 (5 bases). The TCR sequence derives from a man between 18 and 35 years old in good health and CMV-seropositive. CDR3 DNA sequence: TGTGCCAGCAGAGGGAGAGAGTACCAAGAGACCCAGTACTTC. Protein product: CASRGREYQETQYF.